This T cell receptor (beta chain) was captured by sequencing in a study of identical twins. TCRdb reanalysed the 5' RACE reads using MiXCR and keeps one entry per CDR3 protein. Of about 220,000 distinct CDR3 sequences listed, around 10% are singletons. Notes on the study in general: The analysis was cross-sectional rather than longitudinal within donors.

CDR1 DFQATT and CDR2 SNEGSKA come from the germline V gene (reference sequence). The CDR3 contains 18 residues. V was pared by 5 bases and J by 3 bases, with 15 bases of the junction left unmatched. The sample holds a few counts of this clonotype. The target antigen is unknown. The chain is built from TRBV20-1 and TRBJ2-3, with 12 nucleotides matching TRBD2. The clonotype comes from a woman under 30 in good health. The sample was memory (CD45RO+) T cells sorted from blood. The CDR3 nucleotides read TGCAGTGCTGGGCCCTTCGGGCTAGCGGGGGGGCTAACAGATACGCAGTATTTT. Translating it yields CSAGPFGLAGGLTDTQYF.